These 32 T cell receptor beta chains were all obtained from the same sample, sequenced in a study of beta chain features in type 1 diabetes. Sequenced material consisted of expressed TCRB transcripts (all of the isolated RNA was reverse transcribed). Only in-frame clones appear in the TCRdb table, and some are missing; sequencing was by immunoSEQ multiplex PCR. This repertoire shows roughly 310,000 clones, approximately 10% found once; its top ten account for around 0.015%. Sequencing input: naive CD4+ T cells from blood. These receptors were collected from a woman between 25 and 40 years old in good health.

Only a few counts were recorded for this clone. V usage is TRBV25-1 and J usage is TRBJ2-2, with 10 bases fitting TRBD1. This CDR3 has 14 residues. Losses at the gene ends were 7 bases for V and 6 bases for J; bases not matched to a gene: 5. Germline CDR1 and CDR2: MGHDK and SYGVNS. CDR3 bases: TGTGCCAGCATAGCTGGACAGGGGGCCGGGGAGCTGTTTTTT. The encoded protein is CASIAGQGAGELFF.

This rearrangement joins TRBV15 to TRBJ2-7; D is ambiguous. V was shortened by 1 base and J by 3 bases, with 13 bases between the two germline ends. This CDR3 is 15 amino acids long. Germline V gene lookup returns CDR1 LNHNV and CDR2 YYDKDF (reference sequence). CDR3 in amino acids: CATSRAVGTSYEQYF. In nucleotides, the CDR3 is TGTGCCACCAGCAGAGCGGTGGGCACGAGCTACGAGCAGTACTTC.

This clone showed up just a few times. The CDR3 nucleotides are TGTGCCAGCAGGTTGACAGGGGGCATCACAGATACGCAGTATTTT. Its protein product is CASRLTGGITDTQYF. The chain is built from TRBV6-5 and TRBJ2-3; 10 nucleotides line up with TRBD1. This CDR3 is 15 amino acids long. The ends lost 6 bases at V and 2 bases at J; junction bases unmatched: 5. Per the germline V gene, CDR1 is MNHEY and CDR2 is SVGAGI.

This rearrangement joins TRBV11-3 to TRBJ2-1; D is uncertain. This CDR3 has 12 amino acids. CDR1 SGHNT and CDR2 YENEEA come from the germline V gene. V lost 8 bases and J 2 bases, leaving 7 bases between the germline ends. The CDR3 sequence: CASLPPYNEQFF. The CDR3 nucleotides read TGTGCCAGCCTCCCCCCCTACAATGAGCAGTTCTTC.

This chain joins TRBV5-1 and TRBJ2-1, with a tentative D call TRBD2 (6 bases). Germline V gene lookup returns CDR1 SGHRS and CDR2 YFSETQ. The CDR3 is made up of 17 amino acids. Between the trimmed V and J ends, which lost 3 bases and 2 bases, there was a span of 18 bases. CDR3 DNA sequence: TGCGCCAGCAGCTGGCCTTCTAGCGCCCAAACCTACAATGAGCAGTTCTTC. Translation gives CASSWPSSAQTYNEQFF.

The rearrangement uses TRBV27 and TRBJ2-3; 8 bases agree with TRBD2. Unmatched junction bases numbered 8, after V lost 5 bases and J lost 1 base. Germline CDR1 and CDR2: MNHEY and SMNVEV (reference sequence). The CDR3 extends over 16 amino acids. CDR3 protein: CASSALLAVGTDTQYF. CDR3 DNA: TGTGCCAGCAGTGCCCTACTAGCGGTTGGCACAGATACGCAGTATTTT.

The chain joins TRBV27 to TRBJ2-7; possible D gene TRBD1, 5 bases. The V gene's germline CDR1 is MNHEY and CDR2 SMNVEV (reference sequence). The germline V and J ends were trimmed by 5 bases and 5 bases, with 13 bases remaining between them. CDR3 length: 13 residues. CDR3 loop: CASSLQGSNEQYF. CDR3 sequence (DNA): TGTGCCAGCAGTCTTCAGGGTAGCAACGAGCAGTACTTC.

This clone has only a few counts. The chain recombines TRBV5-4 with TRBJ2-3; perhaps TRBD2 as D (6 bases). The germline V and J ends were trimmed by 0 bases and 2 bases, with 16 bases remaining between them. Per the germline V gene, CDR1 is SGHNT and CDR2 is YYREEE (reference sequence). CDR3 length: 17 residues. CDR3 sequence reads: CASSLGTVAVYTDTQYF. The CDR3 coding sequence is TGTGCCAGCAGCTTGGGAACAGTAGCGGTCTACACAGATACGCAGTATTTT. The complete variable domain, with remaining parts taken from reference TRBV5-4 and TRBJ2-3, reads ETGVTQSPTHLIKTRGQQVTLRCSSQSGHNTVSWYQQALGQGPQFIFQYYREEENGRGNFPPRFSGLQFPNYSSELNVNALELDDSALYLCASSLGTVAVYTDTQYFGPGTRLTVL.

V usage is TRBV2 and J usage is TRBJ1-2; D may be TRBD1 (5 bases). The CDR3 totals 14 residues. CDR1 is SNHLY and CDR2 is FYNNEI in the germline V gene. V shed 4 bases and J shed 4 bases, with 13 bases lying between them. The CDR3 loop reads CASSALQASYGYTF. In nucleotides, the CDR3 is TGTGCCAGCAGTGCCCTACAGGCTAGCTATGGCTACACCTTC.

The table lists this clone with a few counts. This chain uses TRBV7-3 with TRBJ2-3; 8 nucleotides align to TRBD2. This CDR3 contains 15 residues. Germline lookup yields CDR1 SGHTA and CDR2 FQGTGA. V trimming: 6 bases; J trimming: 4 bases; junction bases outside the gene matches: 9. CDR3 region: CASSPGLAVSDTQYF. The CDR3 DNA reads as TGTGCCAGCAGTCCTGGACTAGCAGTGTCAGATACGCAGTATTTT. Supplemented by reference TRBV7-3 and TRBJ2-3, the full variable domain reads GAGVSQTPSNKVTEKGKYVELRCDPISGHTALYWYRQSLGQGPEFLIYFQGTGAADDSGLPNDRFFAVRPEGSVSTLKIQRTERGDSAVYLCASSPGLAVSDTQYFGPGTRLTVL.

The V gene is TRBV30, the J gene TRBJ2-7; D is uncertain. Germline loops: CDR1 GTSNPN, CDR2 SVGIG (reference sequence). Deletions cut 1 base from V and 9 bases from J, with 10 bases between. This CDR3 is 11 amino acids long. The CDR3 loop reads CAWSGSLGQYF. The CDR3 nucleotides are TGTGCCTGGAGTGGGAGCTTGGGGCAGTACTTC.

This clone showed up just a few times. The rearrangement uses TRBV18 and TRBJ2-7, with 10 bases fitting TRBD2. The length of the CDR3 is 18 residues. Germline CDR1 KGHSH, CDR2 LQKENI. Trimming at V came to 3 bases and at J to 0 bases, leaving 11 bases not matched to a gene. CDR3 sequence: CASSPTASGSSVSYEQYF. CDR3 DNA: TGTGCCAGCTCACCGACAGCTAGCGGGAGTTCGGTCTCCTACGAGCAGTACTTC.

This chain connects TRBV2 to TRBJ1-5, with D maybe TRBD1 (6 bases). CDR1 and CDR2 (germline): SNHLY, FYNNEI. CDR3 length equals 16 residues. V lost 6 bases to trimming and J lost 0 bases, with 15 bases between them. The CDR3 loop reads CASSPGRGYSNQPQHF. CDR3 nucleotide sequence: TGTGCCAGCAGCCCGGGCAGGGGTTATAGCAATCAGCCCCAGCATTTT.

This chain joins TRBV20-1 and TRBJ2-7; the D is unclear. Germline V gene lookup returns CDR1 DFQATT and CDR2 SNEGSKA (reference sequence). This CDR3 comprises 11 residues. Between the trimmed V and J ends, which lost 0 bases and 4 bases, there was a span of 4 bases. Written as DNA, the CDR3 is TGCAGTGCTAGAGAGGAGTACGAGCAGTACTTC. This sequence encodes CSAREEYEQYF.

This clone was seen more than once but under ten times. This rearrangement joins TRBV28 to TRBJ2-1, with D uncertain. The CDR3 spans 14 residues. V was clipped by 2 bases and J by 6 bases, with 11 bases between them. Germline loops: CDR1 MDHEN, CDR2 SYDVKM. In DNA, the CDR3 is TGTGCCAGCAGTTTAAGCGCGCCTTCCAATGAGCAGTTCTTC. Protein product: CASSLSAPSNEQFF.

A few counts support this clone. The J gene is TRBJ1-5, the V gene TRBV28; D is unclear. The CDR3 has 13 amino acids. Germline-derived CDR1 and CDR2 are MDHEN and SYDVKM. V lost 5 bases and J lost 6, with 11 bases in between. This CDR3 reads CASSPFLTQPQHF. CDR3 nucleotides: TGTGCCAGCAGTCCCTTTCTAACTCAGCCCCAGCATTTT.

The table lists this clone with a few counts. This sequence joins TRBV18 and TRBJ2-7; TRBD2 agrees at 9 bases. Per the germline V gene, CDR1 is KGHSH and CDR2 is LQKENI. Trimming at V came to 2 bases and at J to 2 bases, leaving 13 bases not matched to a gene. The CDR3 consists of 18 residues. CDR3: CASSPSTSGSGGTYEQYF. The CDR3 DNA reads as TGTGCCAGCTCACCAAGTACTAGCGGGTCAGGGGGAACCTACGAGCAGTACTTC.

The V and J genes are TRBV18 and TRBJ1-5; 7 positions agree with TRBD1. The germline CDR1 and CDR2 sequences are KGHSH and LQKENI. Germline trimming cut 2 bases from V and 7 bases from J; bases unmatched to any gene: 5. The CDR3 is 14 amino acids. This CDR3 is CASSPETGPQPQHF. The CDR3 DNA reads TGTGCCAGCTCACCAGAGACAGGGCCACAGCCCCAGCATTTT.

Only a few counts were recorded for this clone. The chain links TRBV4-2 to TRBJ2-3; TRBD2 aligns across 8 bases. CDR3 length equals 17 residues. The germline gives CDR1 LGHNA, CDR2 YNFKEQ. V dropped 2 bases and J dropped 2; count of bases not matched to a gene: 9. The DNA of the CDR3 is TGTGCCAGCAGCCAACGATCTAGCGGGCTACCCACAGATACGCAGTATTTT. Translating gives CASSQRSSGLPTDTQYF.

This clone has a handful of counts. V and J are TRBV28 and TRBJ1-2; D is unresolved. In germline, CDR1 is MDHEN, CDR2 SYDVKM. V was cut by 6 bases and J by 2 bases, with 19 bases left in between. The length of the CDR3 is 16 residues. The CDR3 loop reads CASSRRGQVVNYGYTF. The CDR3 coding sequence is TGTGCCAGCAGCCGCCGCGGGCAGGTAGTAAACTATGGCTACACCTTC.

V gene TRBV9 combines with J gene TRBJ2-3; 15 bases align to TRBD2. V lost 7 bases and J lost 4; bases outside the gene matches: 7. Looked up from germline, CDR1 is SGDLS and CDR2 is YYNGEE. The CDR3 runs to 16 residues. The CDR3 DNA is TGTGCCAGCGGGAAGGGACTAGCGGGAGGTGCAGATACGCAGTATTTT. This translates into CASGKGLAGGADTQYF.

The chain has TRBV27 and TRBJ1-2, with a possible D match to TRBD1 (6 bases). Germline-derived CDR1 and CDR2 are MNHEY and SMNVEV (reference sequence). The V end lost 6 bases, the J end lost 3 bases, and 11 bases lay between the germline ends. The CDR3 sequence is 13 residues long. The CDR3 DNA is TGTGCCAGCAGACAACAGGGAGACTATGGCTACACCTTC. Protein sequence: CASRQQGDYGYTF.

This chain joins TRBV30 and TRBJ2-7, with 7 bases aligning to TRBD1. Germline-derived CDR1 and CDR2 are GTSNPN and SVGIG (reference sequence). V lost 4 bases to trimming and J lost 2 bases; unmatched junction nucleotides: 2. This CDR3 contains 12 residues. CDR3 residues: CAWNRGTYEQYF. Here the CDR3 DNA reads TGTGCCTGGAACAGGGGAACCTACGAGCAGTACTTC. Together with reference TRBV30 and TRBJ2-7, the CDR3 gives the full variable domain: SQTIHQWPATLVQPVGSPLSLECTVEGTSNPNLYWYRQAAGRGLQLLFYSVGIGQISSEVPQNLSASRPQDRQFILSSKKLLLSDSGFYLCAWNRGTYEQYFGPGTRLTVT.

This clone has just a few counts. This rearrangement joins TRBV19 to TRBJ2-1, with a tentative D call TRBD2 (6 bases). The CDR3 contains 15 residues. V was shortened by 1 base and J by 6 bases, with 13 bases between the two germline ends. The germline V gene has CDR1 LNHDA and CDR2 SQIVND (reference sequence). CDR3 protein: CASSIGDGSSNEQFF. The CDR3 nucleotides read TGTGCCAGTAGTATAGGTGACGGGAGCAGCAATGAGCAGTTCTTC.

A word on this clone: A read error may account for a junction end that differs from germline. V is TRBV19 and J is TRBJ2-4; 10 nucleotides match TRBD1. CDR3 length: 17 amino acids. Germline CDR1 LNHDA, CDR2 SQIVND (reference sequence). In DNA form, the CDR3 reads TGTGCCAGTAATATAATAGGACAGGGGGAAGCCAAAAACATTCAGTACTTC. This gives the protein CASNIIGQGEAKNIQYF.

The chain is built from TRBV5-6 and TRBJ1-1, with unresolved D. Trimming pared 0 bases from V and 4 bases from J, leaving 4 bases between. The CDR3 covers 12 residues. Germline loops: CDR1 SGHDT, CDR2 YYEEEE. DNA of the CDR3: TGTGCCAGCAGCTTGGTTAGCACTGAAGCTTTCTTT. It yields the protein CASSLVSTEAFF.

This clone was recorded a few times. The rearrangement joins TRBV29-1 to TRBJ2-5; 7 nucleotides agree with TRBD2. Trimming cost V 4 bases and J 5 bases; bases outside gene matches: 19. Germline values: CDR1 SQVTM, CDR2 ANQGSEA. The CDR3 consists of 17 residues. DNA of the CDR3: TGCAGCGTTGGGAAGGGGATAGGACCGGGGCGGGGGGAGACCCAGTACTTC. It specifies CSVGKGIGPGRGETQYF.

This clone has just a few counts. The chain couples TRBV18 to TRBJ2-3; perhaps TRBD2 as D (6 bases). The CDR3 has 15 amino acids. Germline CDR1 and CDR2: KGHSH and LQKENI. Between the trimmed V and J ends, which lost 2 bases and 5 bases, there was a span of 14 bases. CDR3 residues: CASSPVYAGRDTQYF. Here the CDR3 DNA reads TGTGCCAGCTCACCAGTATACGCGGGAAGAGATACGCAGTATTTT.

The V gene is TRBV5-4, the J gene TRBJ2-7; 9 positions agree with TRBD2. The CDR3 has 16 amino acids. With V trimmed by 3 bases and J by 3 bases, 10 bases remained unmatched. Germline V gives CDR1 SGHNT, CDR2 YYREEE (reference sequence). Written as DNA, the CDR3 is TGTGCCAGCAGCTACCATACTAGCGGGTCGATCTACGAGCAGTACTTC. Translating gives CASSYHTSGSIYEQYF.

The J gene is TRBJ1-5, the V gene TRBV7-2, with 8 bases identical to TRBD1. The V segment lost 1 base and the J segment 0 bases; nucleotides outside the gene matches: 2. The CDR3 has 16 amino acids. Looked up from germline, CDR1 is SGHTA and CDR2 is FQGNSA. The CDR3 region is CASSLGTGRSNQPQHF. The DNA for the CDR3 is TGTGCCAGCAGCTTAGGGACAGGGCGTAGCAATCAGCCCCAGCATTTT.

CDR3 region: CASKLGGSYNEQFF. In nucleotides, the CDR3 is TGTGCCAGCAAACTGGGAGGGTCCTACAATGAGCAGTTCTTC. The V call is TRBV6-5, the J call TRBJ2-1, with 7 bases matching TRBD2. The germline V gene has CDR1 MNHEY and CDR2 SVGAGI. The CDR3 has 14 amino acids. V lost 7 bases and J lost 1; bases outside the gene matches: 4.

This clone was counted only a few times. This chain uses TRBV28 with TRBJ1-2; unclear D gene. CDR3 length: 13 residues. Looked up from germline, CDR1 is MDHEN and CDR2 is SYDVKM. Between the trimmed V and J ends, which lost 5 bases and 10 bases, there was a span of 17 bases. The CDR3 loop is CASSPNPDDFYTF. Here the CDR3 DNA reads TGTGCCAGCAGTCCTAACCCCGATGATTTCTACACCTTC.